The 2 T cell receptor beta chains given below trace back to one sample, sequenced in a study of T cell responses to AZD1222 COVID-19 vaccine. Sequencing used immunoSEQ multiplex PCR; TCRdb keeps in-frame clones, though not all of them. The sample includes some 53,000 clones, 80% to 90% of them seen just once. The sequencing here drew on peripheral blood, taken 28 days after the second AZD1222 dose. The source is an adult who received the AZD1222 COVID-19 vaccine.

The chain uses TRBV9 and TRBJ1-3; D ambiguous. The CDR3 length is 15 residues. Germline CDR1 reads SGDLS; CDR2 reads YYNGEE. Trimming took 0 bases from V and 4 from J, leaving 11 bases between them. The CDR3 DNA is TGTGCCAGCAGCGTAGGAGAGGGAATCGGAAACACCATATATTTT. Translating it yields CASSVGEGIGNTIYF.

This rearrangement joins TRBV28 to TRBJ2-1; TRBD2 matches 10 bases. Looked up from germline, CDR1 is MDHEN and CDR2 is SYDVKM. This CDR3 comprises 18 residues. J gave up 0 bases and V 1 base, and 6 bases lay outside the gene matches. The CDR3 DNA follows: TGTGCCAGCAGTTTATCCCGGACTAGCGGAAGCTCCTACAATGAGCAGTTCTTC. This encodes CASSLSRTSGSSYNEQFF.